Described below is a single T cell receptor beta chain sequence and its context. Its antigen is unknown. Base-call qualities are not available, and no considerably larger clone is one nucleotide away. A MiSeq instrument was used for deep resolution sequencing, which targeted depths ranging from 1 in 1 million up to 1 in 200,000 T cells, with coverage averaging 10x for each clonotype. The immunoSEQ hsTCRB Kit was used to generate the TCR beta libraries. As for the authors' bioinformatics: The data were analyzed with ImmunoSEQ Analyzer and ImmunoSEQ Data Assistant, and V, D and J gene assignments followed IMGT definitions. Clonality, which ranges from 0 to 1, was calculated as one minus the normalized Shannon entropy of productive rearrangement frequencies. Only overrepresented clonotypes making up at least 0.05% of the repertoire of each patient were included in the public clonotype analysis. Repertoires from some twelve age-matched healthy donors in immuneACCESS were used as clonality controls. This immuneACCESS table, as held by TCRdb, lists in-frame sequences with V and J called but not all clones. Of the missing ones, under half trace to an unresolved V gene in checked studies; the others have no known cause. The DNA was the basis for D and trimming; V, J and clone size are from that table. The sample has about 160,000 clones on record, under 85% of them singletons. The top ten clones comprise 3.5% to 5.5% of the sample.

Explained via the paper, the time point label denotes: 20 to 30 months on ibrutinib. For TCR beta library preparation, 1.5 to 2.5 micrograms of genomic DNA was extracted from cryopreserved PBMCs. Longitudinal blood samples from CLL patients on ibrutinib monotherapy were analyzed using high-throughput TCR beta sequencing. Patients were enrolled in a phase 2 open-label single-center ibrutinib monotherapy trial. Per the germline V gene, SGHDN is the CDR1 and FVKESK is the CDR2. The CDR3 sequence holds 17 residues, the cysteine and phenylalanine included. Here the CDR3 DNA is all that survives: 51 bases in frame from base 1. Germline trimming amounts to 4 bases on V and 1 base on J, with 9 as the count of junction bases outside the gene matches. The sample belongs to a study of cytotoxic CD8 clonotypes in ibrutinib-treated CLL (dated by TCRdb to the early 2020s). In terms of the full investigation: The cohort was composed of 11 relapsed/refractory and roughly 15 treatment-naive patients; IGHV unmutated status was identified in approximately 18 patients. Responses were partial in around 24 patients and complete in 2; after median about 5.5 years follow-up, around 15 stayed in remission and some twelve progressed. Samples at response were collected after a median of about 13 months of treatment, with a range of roughly 6 to 36 months. On average, each sample yielded around 230,000 productive templates and about 95,000 productive rearrangements. Of the 90 or so participants in the trial, roughly 26 had longitudinal samples available. Cryopreserved peripheral blood mononuclear cells were collected at three points: before therapy, at response, and at either sustained remission or disease progression. Every remission and progressive disease sample was obtained while ibrutinib was still being received by the patients. The study at large found these results: Public clonotypes were rare and either shrank or stayed stable during treatment, and the rise in clonality at ibrutinib response reflected expansion of private clonotypes. Clonality rose at ibrutinib response, remained stable during sustained remission, and dropped back toward baseline at progression. Baseline clonality exceeded that of age-matched healthy donors and correlated strongly with circulating CD8+ T-cell counts. Lymph node repertoires were not examined, and the timing of sampling was not matched between patients in sustained remission and those whose disease progressed.

This TCR was recovered from a human donor with chronic lymphocytic leukemia. Sequences were derived from PBMCs, sampled after 24 months of ibrutinib treatment. Here the chain combines TRBV14 and TRBJ1-1; TRBD1 agrees with 10 junctional bases. This receptor carries the CDR3 CASSRRGQGFPNTEAFF. The sequenced DNA: TGTGCCAGCAGCCGCCGGGGACAGGGGTTCCCGAACACTGAAGCTTTCTTT. The CDR3 plus the reference TRBV14 and TRBJ1-1 genes for the other parts give the full variable domain: EAGVTQFPSHSVIEKGQTVTLRCDPISGHDNLYWYRRVMGKEIKFLLHFVKESKQDESGMPNNRFLAERTGGTYSTLKVQPAELEDSGVYFCASSRRGQGFPNTEAFFGQGTRLTVV.